This is a list of T cell receptor beta chains from one sample in a study of CD8+ T cells in alopecia areata. Method: immunoSEQ multiplex PCR; TCRdb's copy keeps in-frame clones and lacks some. This table has about 97,000 clones, roughly two fifths appearing once. The sequenced sample consisted of CD4+ T cells sorted from blood. These receptors were obtained from a human donor with alopecia areata. The CDR3 runs from the conserved cysteine through the conserved F or W. Each record gives: V gene, J gene, CDR3 length, D gene, clone size, CDR3 DNA, CDR3 protein. A D gene is named only where the DNA matches it firmly. Some rows mark clone size as missing; the rest say once, few, many or name a class of expanded clone.

TRBV28	TRBJ2-7	15	TRBD1	-	TGTGCCAGCAGCTCACCCGGGACAGGCCTAACATCTCAGTACTTC	CASSSPGTGLTSQYF
TRBV5-4	TRBJ1-2	13	-	-	TGTGCCAGCAGCTTGGAACGGACGTATGGCTACACCTTC	CASSLERTYGYTF
TRBV7-6	TRBJ1-4	13	TRBD1	few	TGTGCCAGCAGCTTCGGACAGGCGGAAAAACTGTTTTTT	CASSFGQAEKLFF
TRBV28	TRBJ1-1	13	-	few	TGTGCCAGCAGTTTGGGACAGAACACTGAAGCTTTCTTT	CASSLGQNTEAFF
TRBV30	TRBJ1-4	16	-	few	TGTGCCTGGAGGGAAGGACTCCAGGCGTCTGGCGAAAAACTGTTTTTT	CAWREGLQASGEKLFF
TRBV4-3	TRBJ2-1	12	-	-	TGCGCCAGCAGCCAAAGGGACGATGAGCAGTTCTTC	CASSQRDDEQFF
TRBV5-1	TRBJ2-5	19	TRBD2	-	TGCGCCAGCAGCTCGCGTTTTAGCGGGAGCCCCGCGAGGCAAGAGACCCAGTACTTC	CASSSRFSGSPARQETQYF
TRBV30	TRBJ1-5	14	TRBD1	-	TGTGCCTGGAGCTCGGACAGGGGTTTTCAGCCCCAGCATTTT	CAWSSDRGFQPQHF
TRBV5-1	TRBJ1-4	14	-	-	TGCGCCAGCAGGCTTAGGACGCGGGATGAAAAACTGTTTTTT	CASRLRTRDEKLFF
TRBV29-1	TRBJ2-1	16	-	few	TGCAGCGTTGATGGACGGGTGCAGGGCTCCTACAATGAGCAGTTCTTC	CSVDGRVQGSYNEQFF
TRBV2	TRBJ2-7	14	-	few	TGTGCCAGCAAGCGGATTAGCGGCCTCTACGAGCAGTACTTC	CASKRISGLYEQYF
TRBV29-1	TRBJ2-7	15	TRBD1	few	TGCAGCGTTGAGGGGACAGGGGGCCTCAGGGACGAGCAGTACTTC	CSVEGTGGLRDEQYF
TRBV23-1	TRBJ2-5	15	TRBD1	few	TGCGCCAGCAGAAACCCAGCTCAGGGGGCAGAGACCCAGTACTTC	CASRNPAQGAETQYF
TRBV18	TRBJ2-7	13	-	-	TGTGCCAGCTCACCACCGAAGAGCTACGAGCAGTACTTC	CASSPPKSYEQYF
TRBV5-6	TRBJ2-5	15	TRBD1	-	TGTGCCAGCAGCTTGAGTAACAGGGGTCTGGAGACCCAGTACTTC	CASSLSNRGLETQYF
TRBV28	TRBJ2-7	15	-	few	TGTGCCAGCAGCGCCGAGCTAGGAGTGGCGTCCGAGCAGTACTTC	CASSAELGVASEQYF
TRBV27	TRBJ1-1	15	-	-	TGTGCCAGCAGCGACAGAAGCCCCTCGAACACTGAAGCTTTCTTT	CASSDRSPSNTEAFF
TRBV2	TRBJ2-1	13	-	few	TGTGCCAGCAACGTCCTCGGATACAATGAGCAGTTCTTC	CASNVLGYNEQFF
TRBV7-2	TRBJ2-5	13	TRBD2	few	TGTGCCAGCAGCTTAGCGCGGGGGGAGACCCAGTACTTC	CASSLARGETQYF
TRBV19	TRBJ2-5	13	-	few	TGTGCCAGTAGTAAGGACAGACAAGAGACCCAGTACTTC	CASSKDRQETQYF
TRBV4-2	TRBJ2-1	18	TRBD2	-	TGTGCCAGCAGCCAGGAACCGGTAGTAGCGGGAGTACGAAATGAGCAGTTCTTC	CASSQEPVVAGVRNEQFF
TRBV30	TRBJ2-1	19	TRBD2	once	TGTGCCTGGACAAAGGGTGAACAGCTAGCGGGAGGGCCTCGGAATGAGCAGTTCTTC	CAWTKGEQLAGGPRNEQFF
TRBV10-2	TRBJ2-5	13	TRBD1	-	TGCGCCATCGGCAGGGGGCTAGTGGAGACCCAGTACTTC	CAIGRGLVETQYF
TRBV30	TRBJ1-5	13	-	-	TGTGCCTGGAGTTACCAATCGAAGCAGCCCCAGCATTTT	CAWSYQSKQPQHF